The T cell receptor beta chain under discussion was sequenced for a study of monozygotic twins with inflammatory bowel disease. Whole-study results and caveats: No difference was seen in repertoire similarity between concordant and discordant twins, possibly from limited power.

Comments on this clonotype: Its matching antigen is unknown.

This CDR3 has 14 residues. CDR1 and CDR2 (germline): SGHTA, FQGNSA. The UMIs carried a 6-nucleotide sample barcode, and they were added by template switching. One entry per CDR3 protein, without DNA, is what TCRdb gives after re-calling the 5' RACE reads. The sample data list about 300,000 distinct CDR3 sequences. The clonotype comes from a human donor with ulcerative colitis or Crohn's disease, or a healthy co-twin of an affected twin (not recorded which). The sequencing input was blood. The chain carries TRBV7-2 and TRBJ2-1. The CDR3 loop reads CASSLGSLRGEQFF.